This entry describes one TCR beta chain. As yet, its antigen is unknown. The data derive from a study of regulatory T cells in long-lasting Graves disease. Study-level results: Persistent disease preferred TRBV28, TRBJ1-2 and TRBJ2-5. The researchers studied only peripheral blood, not thyroid tissue.

V lost 3 bases and J lost 10, with 10 bases in between. This CDR3 has 11 residues. Per the germline V gene, CDR1 is SQVTM and CDR2 is ANQGSEA. Building of the TCR beta libraries involved iRepertoire HTBI primers and Arm-PCR of CDR3 regions. TCRdb processed the multiplex PCR reads anew with MiXCR; each CDR3 protein has one entry. This sample has under 450,000 distinct CDR3 sequences, with over 9.5% found just once. Stated time point: newly diagnosed GD, antithyroid drugs for less than 3 months. PBMC RNA was the source of the TCR library. These sequences were also reported in another study, on T cells in Graves' hyperthyroidism and ophthalmopathy. That source reports: When the TCR CDR3 underwent first-round RT-PCR, the HTBI primer set was used.

The J gene is TRBJ2-1, the V gene TRBV29-1, with D uncertain. This material consisted of peripheral blood mononuclear cells (PBMCs), taken at new diagnosis, from a patient treated with antithyroid drugs. The sequence derives from a woman aged 18-35 years with Graves disease. The CDR3 loop reads CSVERFGEQFF. The CDR3 bases are TGCAGCGTTGAGAGGTTCGGGGAGCAGTTCTTC.